The source of this T cell receptor (beta chain) is a study of cytomegalovirus exposure and HLA in healthy donors. CDR3 length equals 15 residues. J lost 7 bases, V lost 3 bases, and 12 bases had no gene match. Germline lookup yields CDR1 MDHEN and CDR2 SYDVKM. Primers for the PCR totalled 60 Vbeta and 13 Jbeta. Profiling relied on immunoSEQ multiplex PCR, and the TCRdb table lists in-frame clones only, not all of them. The sample's table shows approximately 150,000 clones. The V and J genes are TRBV28 and TRBJ2-7; 7 nucleotides line up with TRBD1. Specimen: PBMCs. The TCR originated in a woman aged 40-49 years in good health and CMV-seronegative. CDR3 in DNA: TGTGCCAGCAGTTTTCCTAACACAGGGGTGGGTGAGCAGTACTTC. This codes for CASSFPNTGVGEQYF.